This T cell receptor beta chain was obtained from a study of Ad26.COV2.S vaccination and SARS-CoV-2 variants. This CDR3 has 16 residues. Trimming took off 0 bases at V and 2 bases at J, with 8 bases between the two ends. The germline V gene has CDR1 SGHTA and CDR2 FQGNSA. The treatment denotes: some 20 received Ad26.COV2.S at low or high dose, single or two shots; a few received placebo; per-sample allocation not given. Sampling was done on day 63 after the first vaccine or placebo injection. Some clones are missing from TCRdb's copy, which holds only in-frame ones; the method was immunoSEQ multiplex PCR. Of some 340,000 clones in the sample, approximately 86% are singletons; the top ten hold 2% to 2.5%.

This clonotype originated in a person between 18 and 65 years old who received the Ad26.COV2.S COVID-19 vaccine or a placebo. Sample: peripheral blood, taken in a trial of Ad26.COV2.S vaccine versus placebo. This chain links TRBV7-2 with TRBJ2-6; possibly TRBD2 for D (5 bases). The CDR3, as DNA: TGTGCCAGCAGCTTAGCGCTAGCAACTGGGGCCAACGTCCTGACTTTC. Translated, it gives CASSLALATGANVLTF.